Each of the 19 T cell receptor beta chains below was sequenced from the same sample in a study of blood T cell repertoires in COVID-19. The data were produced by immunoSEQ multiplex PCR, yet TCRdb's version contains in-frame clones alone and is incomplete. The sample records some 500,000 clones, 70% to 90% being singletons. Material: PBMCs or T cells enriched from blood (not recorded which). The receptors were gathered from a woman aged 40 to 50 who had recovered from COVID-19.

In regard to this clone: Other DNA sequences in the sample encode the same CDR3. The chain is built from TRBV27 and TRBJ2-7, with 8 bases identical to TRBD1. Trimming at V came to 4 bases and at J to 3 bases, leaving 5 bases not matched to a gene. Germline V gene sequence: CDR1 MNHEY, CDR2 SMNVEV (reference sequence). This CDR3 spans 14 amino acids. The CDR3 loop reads CASSSRQGSYEQYF. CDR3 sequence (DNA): TGTGCCAGCAGTTCTAGACAGGGGAGCTACGAGCAGTACTTC.

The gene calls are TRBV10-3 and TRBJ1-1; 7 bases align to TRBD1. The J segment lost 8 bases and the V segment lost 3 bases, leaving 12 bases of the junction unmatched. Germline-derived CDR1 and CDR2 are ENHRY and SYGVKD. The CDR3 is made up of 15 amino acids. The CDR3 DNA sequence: TGTGCCATCAGTGAACAGGGGTTGGGAAGACTCGAAGCTTTCTTT. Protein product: CAISEQGLGRLEAFF.

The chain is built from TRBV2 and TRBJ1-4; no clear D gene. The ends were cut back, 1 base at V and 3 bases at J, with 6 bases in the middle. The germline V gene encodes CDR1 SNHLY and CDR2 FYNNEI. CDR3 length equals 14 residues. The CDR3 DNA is TGTGCCAGCAGTGAAGACCAGTCTAATGAAAAACTGTTTTTT. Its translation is CASSEDQSNEKLFF.

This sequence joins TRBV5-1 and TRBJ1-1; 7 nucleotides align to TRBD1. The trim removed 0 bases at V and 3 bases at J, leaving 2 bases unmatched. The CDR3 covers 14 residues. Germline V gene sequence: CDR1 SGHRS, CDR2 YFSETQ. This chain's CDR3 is CASSLVTGDTEAFF. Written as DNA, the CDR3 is TGCGCCAGCAGCTTGGTCACAGGGGACACTGAAGCTTTCTTT. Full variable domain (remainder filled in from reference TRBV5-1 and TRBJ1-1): KAGVTQTPRYLIKTRGQQVTLSCSPISGHRSVSWYQQTPGQGLQFLFEYFSETQRNKGNFPGRFSGRQFSNSRSEMNVSTLELGDSALYLCASSLVTGDTEAFFGQGTRLTVV.

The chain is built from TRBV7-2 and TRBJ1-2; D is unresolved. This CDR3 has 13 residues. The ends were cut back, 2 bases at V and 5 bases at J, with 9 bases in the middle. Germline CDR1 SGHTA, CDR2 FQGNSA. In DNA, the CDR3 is TGTGCCAGCAGCTTACCAGGCTCTTATGGCTACACCTTC. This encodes CASSLPGSYGYTF.

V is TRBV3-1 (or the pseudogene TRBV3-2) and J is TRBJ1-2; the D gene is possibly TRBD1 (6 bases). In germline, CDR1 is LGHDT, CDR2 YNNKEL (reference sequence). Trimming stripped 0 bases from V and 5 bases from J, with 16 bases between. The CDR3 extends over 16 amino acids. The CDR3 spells CASSQETGRYLYGYTF. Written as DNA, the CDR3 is TGTGCCAGCAGCCAAGAAACAGGGCGATACCTATATGGCTACACCTTC.

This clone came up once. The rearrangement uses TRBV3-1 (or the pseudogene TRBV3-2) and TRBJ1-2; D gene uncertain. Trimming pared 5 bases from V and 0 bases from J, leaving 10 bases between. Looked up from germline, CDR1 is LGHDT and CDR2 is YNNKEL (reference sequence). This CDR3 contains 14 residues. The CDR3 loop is CASSSRSSNYGYTF. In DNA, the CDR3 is TGTGCCAGCAGCTCCCGGAGTTCTAACTATGGCTACACCTTC.

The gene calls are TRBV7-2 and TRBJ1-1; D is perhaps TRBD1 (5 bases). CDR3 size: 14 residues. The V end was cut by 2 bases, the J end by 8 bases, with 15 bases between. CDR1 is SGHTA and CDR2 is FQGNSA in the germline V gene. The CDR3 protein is CASSLMTVRQEAFF. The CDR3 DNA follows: TGTGCCAGCAGCTTAATGACAGTCCGACAAGAAGCTTTCTTT.

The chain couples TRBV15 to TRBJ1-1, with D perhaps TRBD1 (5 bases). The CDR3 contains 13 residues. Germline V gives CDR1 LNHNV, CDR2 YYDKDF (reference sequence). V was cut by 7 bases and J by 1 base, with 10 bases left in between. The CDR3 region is CATTRQGNTEAFF. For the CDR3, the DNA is TGTGCCACCACCCGGCAGGGGAACACTGAAGCTTTCTTT.

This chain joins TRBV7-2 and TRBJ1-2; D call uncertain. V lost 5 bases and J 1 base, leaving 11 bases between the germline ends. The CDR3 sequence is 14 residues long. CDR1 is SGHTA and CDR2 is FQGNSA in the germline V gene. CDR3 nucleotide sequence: TGTGCCAGCAGCCCGGACGGGAGTAACTATGGCTACACCTTC. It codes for CASSPDGSNYGYTF. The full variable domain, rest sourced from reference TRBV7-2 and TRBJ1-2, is GAGVSQSPSNKVTEKGKDVELRCDPISGHTALYWYRQSLGQGLEFLIYFQGNSAPDKSGLPSDRFSAERTGGSVSTLTIQRTQQEDSAVYLCASSPDGSNYGYTFGSGTRLTVV.

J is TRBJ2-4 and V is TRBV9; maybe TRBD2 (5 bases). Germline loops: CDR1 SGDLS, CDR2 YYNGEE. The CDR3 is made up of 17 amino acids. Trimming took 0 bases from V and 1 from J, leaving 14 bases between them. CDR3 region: CASSVAAGPRAKNIQYF. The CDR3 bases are TGTGCCAGCAGCGTAGCTGCGGGTCCAAGGGCCAAAAACATTCAGTACTTC.

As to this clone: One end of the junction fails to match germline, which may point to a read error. The CDR3 DNA reads as TGTGCTAGCAGCTTAGACGGGGGACTTGCGGATACGCAGTATTTT. The encoded protein is CASSLDGGLADTQYF. The chain couples TRBV7-7 to TRBJ2-3; a possible D gene is TRBD2 (6 bases). The V gene's germline CDR1 is SSHAT and CDR2 FNYEAQ (reference sequence). The CDR3 runs to 15 residues.

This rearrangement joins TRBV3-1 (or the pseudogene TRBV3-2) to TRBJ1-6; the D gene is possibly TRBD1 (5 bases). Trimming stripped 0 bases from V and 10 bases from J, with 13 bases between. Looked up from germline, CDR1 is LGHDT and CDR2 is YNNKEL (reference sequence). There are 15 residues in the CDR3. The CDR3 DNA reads TGTGCCAGCAGCCAAGATCCAGGGTTGGGATCACCCCTCCACTTT. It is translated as CASSQDPGLGSPLHF.

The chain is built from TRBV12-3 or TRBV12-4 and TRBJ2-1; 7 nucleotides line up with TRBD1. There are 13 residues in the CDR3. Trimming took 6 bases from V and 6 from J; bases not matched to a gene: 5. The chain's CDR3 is CASSLTGANEQFF. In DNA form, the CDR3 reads TGTGCCAGCAGCCTTACAGGGGCCAATGAGCAGTTCTTC.

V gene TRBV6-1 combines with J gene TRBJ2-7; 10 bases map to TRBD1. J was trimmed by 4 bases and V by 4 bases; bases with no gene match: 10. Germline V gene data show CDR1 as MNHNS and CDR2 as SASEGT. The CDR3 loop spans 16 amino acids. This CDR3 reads CASSAPRQGAGYEQYF. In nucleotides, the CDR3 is TGTGCCAGCAGTGCGCCCCGACAGGGGGCGGGATACGAGCAGTACTTC.

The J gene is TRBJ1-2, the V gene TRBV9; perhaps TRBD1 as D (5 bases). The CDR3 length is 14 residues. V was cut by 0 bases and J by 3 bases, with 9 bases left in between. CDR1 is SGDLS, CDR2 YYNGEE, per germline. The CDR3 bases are TGTGCCAGCAGCGTAGCGGGCAGGGACTATGGCTACACCTTC. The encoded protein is CASSVAGRDYGYTF.

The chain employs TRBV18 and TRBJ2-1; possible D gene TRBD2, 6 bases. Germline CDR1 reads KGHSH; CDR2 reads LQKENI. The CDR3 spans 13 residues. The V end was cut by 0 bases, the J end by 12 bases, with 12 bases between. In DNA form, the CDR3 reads TGTGCCAGCTCACCACCCGAGACTAGGGTGCAGTTCTTC. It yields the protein CASSPPETRVQFF.

The CDR3 is CASSQESGTYNEQFF. The CDR3 DNA reads TGTGCCAGCAGCCAAGAAAGCGGGACCTACAATGAGCAGTTCTTC. The rearrangement joins TRBV4-2 to TRBJ2-1, with 7 bases aligning to TRBD2. Germline V gives CDR1 LGHNA, CDR2 YNFKEQ. The length of the CDR3 is 15 residues. Trimming removed 0 bases from V and 2 bases from J; junction bases left unmatched: 1.

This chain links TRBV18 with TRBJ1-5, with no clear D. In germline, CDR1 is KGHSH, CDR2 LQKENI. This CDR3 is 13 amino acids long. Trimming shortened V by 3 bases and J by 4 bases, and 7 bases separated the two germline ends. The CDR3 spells CASSPDNNQPQHF. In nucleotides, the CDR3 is TGTGCCAGCTCACCTGACAATAATCAGCCCCAGCATTTT.